The 27 T cell receptor beta chains reported below all come from one sample, sequenced in a study of shared T cell receptors in the human thymus. TCRdb's table, derived via immunoSEQ multiplex PCR, lists solely in-frame clones and lacks some. The repertoire includes hundreds of thousands of clones, 80% to 90% of them detected once, and more than 0.009% sits in the top ten. This same sample was also taken into another study, of human thymus T cells.

The specimen sequenced was thymocytes. The receptors come from a boy less than two years old with a congenital heart defect.

The rearrangement uses TRBV5-1 and TRBJ2-3, with TRBD2 matching 12 bases. Germline loops: CDR1 SGHRS, CDR2 YFSETQ. This CDR3 is 17 amino acids long. V trimming: 9 bases; J trimming: 0 bases; junction bases outside the gene matches: 11. CDR3 in DNA: TGCGCCACCAAGCCCGGGACTAGCGGGTCTAGCACAGATACGCAGTATTTT. Translation gives CATKPGTSGSSTDTQYF. The complete variable domain, with remaining parts taken from reference TRBV5-1 and TRBJ2-3, reads KAGVTQTPRYLIKTRGQQVTLSCSPISGHRSVSWYQQTPGQGLQFLFEYFSETQRNKGNFPGRFSGRQFSNSRSEMNVSTLELGDSALYLCATKPGTSGSSTDTQYFGPGTRLTVL.

The chain is built from TRBV2 and TRBJ2-3; 10 nucleotides agree with TRBD2. This CDR3 has 17 amino acids. Trimming took 5 bases from V and 0 from J; bases not matched to a gene: 8. Germline V gene sequence: CDR1 SNHLY, CDR2 FYNNEI. CDR3 nucleotide sequence: TGTGCCAGCAGTAGGCTAGCGGGGGCCACTAGCACAGATACGCAGTATTTT. Protein product: CASSRLAGATSTDTQYF.

V is TRBV28 and J is TRBJ1-6, with 9 bases lining up with TRBD1. Germline V gives CDR1 MDHEN, CDR2 SYDVKM. Trimming removed 6 bases from V and 11 bases from J; junction bases left unmatched: 11. CDR3 length: 15 residues. CDR3 coding DNA: TGTGCCAGCAGATTTACCTCGGGACAGGGAACACCCCTCCACTTT. Translated, it gives CASRFTSGQGTPLHF. The variable domain in full, completed from reference TRBV28 and TRBJ1-6, reads DVKVTQSSRYLVKRTGEKVFLECVQDMDHENMFWYRQDPGLGLRLIYFSYDVKMKEKGDIPEGYSVSREKKERFSLILESASTNQTSMYLCASRFTSGQGTPLHFGNGTRLTVT.

CDR3 sequence reads: CASSGRRSRGIVGANVLTF. The CDR3 nucleotides are TGTGCCAGCAGCGGACGTCGGTCCAGGGGAATCGTTGGGGCCAACGTCCTGACTTTC. The V call is TRBV5-4, the J call TRBJ2-6; the D gene is possibly TRBD1 (6 bases). V was clipped by 4 bases and J by 3 bases, with 23 bases between them. This CDR3 is 19 amino acids long. CDR1 is SGHNT, CDR2 YYREEE, per germline (reference sequence).

This sequence joins TRBV28 and TRBJ1-4; 7 bases line up with TRBD1. This CDR3 has 17 residues. CDR1 and CDR2 (germline): MDHEN, SYDVKM. Trimming took 3 bases from V and 2 from J; bases not matched to a gene: 9. The CDR3 coding sequence is TGTGCCAGCAGTTTCTCCGTAGGGGGCTACACTAATGAAAAACTGTTTTTT. Protein sequence: CASSFSVGGYTNEKLFF.

The chain combines TRBV15 with TRBJ1-1, with 11 positions matching TRBD1. J gave up 0 bases and V 1 base, and 7 bases lay outside the gene matches. The CDR3 runs to 18 residues. CDR1 LNHNV and CDR2 YYDKDF come from the germline V gene (reference sequence). CDR3 bases: TGTGCCACCAGCAGAGGCGTGGACAGGGGGCCGATGAACACTGAAGCTTTCTTT. It codes for CATSRGVDRGPMNTEAFF.

The chain joins TRBV30 to TRBJ2-5; possible D gene TRBD2, 5 bases. The CDR3 runs 15 residues. V was pared by 0 bases and J by 4 bases, with 15 bases between. CDR1 is GTSNPN, CDR2 SVGIG, per germline (reference sequence). CDR3 in amino acids: CAWSVHAYRGETQYF. CDR3 sequence (DNA): TGTGCCTGGAGTGTACACGCCTACCGGGGAGAGACCCAGTACTTC.

V usage is TRBV7-9 and J usage is TRBJ2-7; weak D call: TRBD2 (5 bases). Between the trimmed V and J ends, which lost 1 base and 7 bases, there was a span of 8 bases. The CDR3 totals 12 residues. The germline CDR1 and CDR2 sequences are SEHNR and FQNEAQ (reference sequence). CDR3 sequence reads: CASSLGEREQYF. CDR3 bases: TGTGCCAGCAGCTTAGGGGAGAGAGAGCAGTACTTC.

This chain joins TRBV11-2 and TRBJ1-6; possibly TRBD1 for D (5 bases). Germline V lookup: CDR1 SGHAT, CDR2 FQNNGV. The CDR3 extends over 15 amino acids. Deletions cut 4 bases from V and 8 bases from J, with 15 bases between. This CDR3 is CASSSPTAGDSPLHF. CDR3 DNA sequence: TGTGCCAGCAGCTCCCCGACAGCTGGGGATTCACCCCTCCACTTT.

V is TRBV5-5 and J is TRBJ1-2; 9 bases are a match to TRBD1. With V trimmed by 1 base and J by 5 bases, 9 bases remained unmatched. This CDR3 has 16 residues. Looked up from germline, CDR1 is SGHKS and CDR2 is YYEKEE (reference sequence). For the CDR3, the DNA is TGTGCCAGCAGCTTGAGGGACAGGGAGGTTTCATATGGCTACACCTTC. It encodes CASSLRDREVSYGYTF.

The chain employs TRBV10-1 and TRBJ2-5, with a weak D call TRBD2 (7 bases). V was shortened by 2 bases and J by 4 bases, with 17 bases between the two germline ends. Germline V gives CDR1 WNHNN, CDR2 SYGVQD (reference sequence). The length of the CDR3 is 16 residues. CDR3 loop: CASSEGKGGILETQYF. CDR3 nucleotide sequence: TGCGCCAGCAGTGAGGGAAAGGGGGGGATCCTAGAGACCCAGTACTTC.

This clone was seen only once. V usage is TRBV21-1 and J usage is TRBJ2-5; the table's D call of TRBD2 was not tested on the DNA. TRBV21-1 is a recognized pseudogene. The CDR3 sequence is 16 residues long. DNA for the CDR3: TGTGCCAGCAGCAAAGACAAGGGACTAGCCGTGGAGACCCAGTACTTC. Its translation is CASSKDKGLAVETQYF.

The chain is built from TRBV18 and TRBJ2-1, with 14 bases lining up with TRBD2. CDR1 and CDR2 from the germline V gene are KGHSH and LQKENI. V lost 3 bases to trimming and J lost 5 bases; unmatched junction nucleotides: 12. The CDR3 consists of 19 residues. The CDR3 nucleotides read TGTGCCAGCTCACCCCTGAATGGGACTAGCGGGAGAAGGCACAATGAGCAGTTCTTC. Translation gives CASSPLNGTSGRRHNEQFF.

This clone was observed once. The V gene is TRBV28, the J gene TRBJ2-1, with 9 bases lining up with TRBD2. J gave up 7 bases and V 6 bases, and 10 bases lay outside the gene matches. CDR1 is MDHEN and CDR2 is SYDVKM in the germline V gene. The CDR3 is 15 amino acids. The chain's CDR3 is CASSHPGGRVNEQFF. For the CDR3, the DNA is TGTGCCAGCAGCCACCCGGGCGGGAGGGTAAATGAGCAGTTCTTC.

This chain uses TRBV2 with TRBJ2-2; 13 bases fit TRBD2. From germline, CDR1 is SNHLY and CDR2 FYNNEI. The junction had 12 bases not matched to a gene; V was cut back by 5 bases and J by 3 bases. The CDR3 covers 19 residues. As DNA, the CDR3 is TGTGCCAGCAGTCGAACGGGACTAGCGGGATCATCGGACACCGGGGAGCTGTTTTTT. Protein sequence: CASSRTGLAGSSDTGELFF.

The chain recombines TRBV6-5 with TRBJ2-7, with D unresolved. The CDR3 contains 14 residues. Germline V gives CDR1 MNHEY, CDR2 SVGAGI. Trimming cost V 2 bases and J 1 base, with 9 bases left between them. CDR3 in amino acids: CASSYTFGSYEQYF. As DNA, the CDR3 is TGTGCCAGCAGTTACACTTTCGGGTCCTACGAGCAGTACTTC.

V gene TRBV2 combines with J gene TRBJ1-5, with TRBD1 as a possible D gene (5 bases). V was shortened by 6 bases and J by 3 bases, with 15 bases between the two germline ends. This CDR3 has 15 residues. Germline V lookup: CDR1 SNHLY, CDR2 FYNNEI. The CDR3 DNA reads TGTGCCAGCAGGGCAACGGGACTCAACAATCAGCCCCAGCATTTT. Its translation is CASRATGLNNQPQHF. The full variable domain, its missing parts supplied by reference TRBV2 and TRBJ1-5, is EPEVTQTPSHQVTQMGQEVILRCVPISNHLYFYWYRQILGQKVEFLVSFYNNEISEKSEIFDDQFSVERPDGSNFTLKIRSTKLEDSAMYFCASRATGLNNQPQHFGDGTRLSIL.

The rearrangement joins TRBV10-1 to TRBJ2-3; D remains unclear. Germline assignment: CDR1 WNHNN and CDR2 SYGVQD (reference sequence). Trimming took off 3 bases at V and 2 bases at J, with 15 bases between the two ends. This CDR3 spans 16 amino acids. DNA for the CDR3: TGCGCCAGCAGTGATGGAGTCTATCTCTCCACAGATACGCAGTATTTT. This sequence encodes CASSDGVYLSTDTQYF.

The V and J genes are TRBV11-2 and TRBJ1-2, with TRBD1 matching 9 bases. The CDR3 runs 17 residues. In germline, CDR1 is SGHAT, CDR2 FQNNGV. The ends lost 3 bases at V and 4 bases at J; junction bases unmatched: 12. The CDR3 region has the DNA TGTGCCAGCAGCTTTCCCCCGACAGGGGGGGAGCGCTATGGCTACACCTTC. This gives the protein CASSFPPTGGERYGYTF.

J is TRBJ1-3 and V is TRBV28; TRBD1 aligns across 11 bases. The length of the CDR3 is 17 residues. V lost 6 bases, J lost 3 bases, and 10 bases stayed unmatched. Germline V gene data show CDR1 as MDHEN and CDR2 as SYDVKM. This CDR3 reads CASSYLGGQGVGNTIYF. In DNA, the CDR3 is TGTGCCAGCAGCTACCTCGGGGGACAGGGGGTTGGAAACACCATATATTTT.

This clone came up once. The chain links TRBV5-4 to TRBJ2-5; TRBD2 might be the D (5 bases). Per germline, CDR1 SGHNT and CDR2 YYREEE (reference sequence). Trimming removed 1 base from V and 1 base from J, with 14 bases in between. The CDR3 extends over 16 amino acids. CDR3 loop: CASSLRASEVQETQYF. The CDR3 DNA sequence: TGTGCCAGCAGCTTGCGTGCTTCGGAGGTCCAAGAGACCCAGTACTTC.

In the case of this clone: One junction end disagrees with the germline gene, perhaps due to a read error. The V gene is TRBV9, the J gene TRBJ2-1; 9 bases line up with TRBD2. Germline CDR1 SGDLS, CDR2 YYNGEE. CDR3 size: 16 residues. The CDR3 here is CASSVVAGVDYSEQFF. The CDR3 coding sequence is TGTGCCAGCAGCGTGGTAGCGGGGGTTGACTACAGTGAGCAGTTCTTC. Variable domain in full (rest from reference TRBV9 and TRBJ2-1): DSGVTQTPKHLITATGQRVTLRCSPRSGDLSVYWYQQSLDQGLQFLIQYYNGEERAKGNILERFSAQQFPDLHSELNLSSLELGDSALYFCASSVVAGVDYSEQFFGPGTRLTVL.

This clone came up once. The rearrangement joins TRBV6-5 to TRBJ2-2, with D perhaps TRBD2 (7 bases). Germline assignment: CDR1 MNHEY and CDR2 SVGAGI. Trimming cost V 5 bases and J 6 bases, with 16 bases left between them. The CDR3 covers 15 residues. CDR3 in DNA: TGTGCCAGCAGTGGGGGCGGGGGCGCACCCGGGGAGCTGTTTTTT. It yields the protein CASSGGGGAPGELFF.

The rearrangement links TRBV14 to TRBJ2-3, with D perhaps matching TRBD1 (5 bases). Germline CDR1 is SGHDN and CDR2 is FVKESK. This CDR3 has 21 residues. Trimming took off 1 base at V and 9 bases at J, with 35 bases between the two ends. Here the CDR3 DNA reads TGTGCCAGCAGCCAAGCCGCTATAGGCCTATATAAAGGGGTATTGGGCCAAACGCAGTATTTT. Encoded protein: CASSQAAIGLYKGVLGQTQYF.

V usage is TRBV4-1 and J usage is TRBJ2-7, with 10 bases aligning to TRBD1. Germline V gene data show CDR1 as MGHRA and CDR2 as YSYEKL. V gave up 0 bases and J gave up 3 bases; unmatched junction bases: 11. The CDR3 sequence is 18 residues long. The CDR3 loop reads CASSQDPVGQGGLYEQYF. The CDR3 region has the DNA TGCGCCAGCAGCCAAGATCCCGTCGGACAGGGGGGCCTCTACGAGCAGTACTTC.

This clone was seen a few times. Other DNA sequences in this specimen translate into the identical CDR3. The chain joins TRBV20-1 to TRBJ2-1; D gene uncertain. This CDR3 has 10 amino acids. V lost 5 bases and J 4 bases, leaving 3 bases between the germline ends. In germline, CDR1 is DFQATT, CDR2 SNEGSKA (reference sequence). The CDR3 DNA follows: TGCAGTGCTCCTTACAATGAGCAGTTCTTC. It translates to CSAPYNEQFF.

The V and J genes are TRBV6-6 and TRBJ2-5, with D possibly TRBD1 on 5 matching bases. Between the trimmed V and J ends, which lost 6 bases and 3 bases, there was a span of 8 bases. The CDR3 consists of 12 residues. CDR1 is MNHNY and CDR2 is SVGAGI in the germline V gene (reference sequence). The DNA of the CDR3 is TGTGCCAGCAGAAAGACAGAAGAGACCCAGTACTTC. The encoded protein is CASRKTEETQYF.